These T cell receptor beta chains were read from a single sample in a study of blood T cell repertoires in COVID-19. Using immunoSEQ multiplex PCR, the repertoire was profiled, and TCRdb retains in-frame clones only, with some absent. The sample lists around 62,000 clones, roughly 92% occurring once. Sequencing input: peripheral blood. The receptors stem from a man between 65 and 79 years old with active COVID-19. CDR3s include the opening cysteine and the closing phenylalanine or tryptophan. D genes are given only for firm matches. Size tells how often a clone was seen (once, few, many) or the class of an expanded clone, and some rows leave it out.

clone size | D gene | J gene | V gene | CDR3 protein | CDR3 DNA
. | TRBD2 | TRBJ2-5 | TRBV3-1/TRBV3-2 | CASSQGTSGGEETQYF | TGTGCCAGCAGCCAAGGGACTAGCGGGGGTGAAGAGACCCAGTACTTC
once | TRBD2 | TRBJ2-3 | TRBV3-1/TRBV3-2 | CASSQGPPGGPGDTQYF | TGTGCCAGCAGCCAAGGTCCCCCGGGGGGGCCAGGAGATACGCAGTATTTT
once | . | TRBJ2-2 | TRBV4-1 | CASSQTEDTGELFF | TGCGCCAGCAGCCAAACGGAGGACACCGGGGAGCTGTTTTTT
. | TRBD2 | TRBJ2-7 | TRBV5-1 | CASSPGTSGAVDEQYF | TGCGCCAGCAGCCCGGGGACTAGCGGGGCTGTGGACGAGCAGTACTTC
. | TRBD1 | TRBJ2-1 | TRBV5-1 | CASSRDRGSGEQFF | TGCGCCAGCAGCCGGGACAGGGGGTCAGGTGAGCAGTTCTTC
once | . | TRBJ2-6 | TRBV18 | CASSPQSSGANVLTF | TGTGCCAGCTCACCACAGAGCTCTGGGGCCAACGTCCTGACTTTC
. | . | TRBJ2-4 | TRBV19 | CASSTRQVDIQYF | TGTGCCAGTAGTACCCGACAGGTGGACATTCAGTACTTC
. | TRBD1 | TRBJ2-7 | TRBV3-1/TRBV3-2 | CASNTGTGANEQYF | TGTGCCAGCAATACCGGGACAGGGGCGAACGAGCAGTACTTC
. | . | TRBJ2-2 | TRBV7-3 | CASSPRDFSPGELFF | TGTGCCAGCAGCCCGAGGGACTTTTCCCCCGGGGAGCTGTTTTTT
. | . | TRBJ1-2 | TRBV6-5 | CASSSSSRGFDYGYTF | TGTGCCAGCAGTTCCTCGTCTCGGGGTTTCGACTATGGCTACACCTTC
once | TRBD1 | TRBJ1-4 | TRBV5-1 | CASSLGGSGGREKLFF | TGCGCCAGCAGCTTGGGAGGCTCAGGGGGCCGGGAAAAACTGTTTTTT